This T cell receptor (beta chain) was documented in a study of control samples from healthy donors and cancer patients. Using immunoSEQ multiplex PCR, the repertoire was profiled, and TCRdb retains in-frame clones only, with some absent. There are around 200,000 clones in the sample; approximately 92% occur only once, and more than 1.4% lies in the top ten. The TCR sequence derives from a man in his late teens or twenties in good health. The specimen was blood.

CDR3 residues: CASSVGGQGKDEQYF. Here the CDR3 DNA reads TGTGCCAGCAGCGTAGGAGGGCAGGGGAAAGACGAGCAGTACTTC. The chain uses TRBV9 and TRBJ2-7; tentative D call: TRBD1 (6 bases). Germline V lookup: CDR1 SGDLS, CDR2 YYNGEE. Trimming removed 0 bases from V and 5 bases from J, with 15 bases in between. This CDR3 has 15 residues.